These 9 T cell receptor beta chains were all obtained from the same sample, sequenced in a study of beta chain features in type 1 diabetes. Expressed TCRB transcripts were sequenced after all isolated RNA was converted to cDNA. Using immunoSEQ multiplex PCR, the repertoire was profiled, and TCRdb retains in-frame clones only, with some absent. The data show some 150,000 clones, 10% seen once. Sample: naive CD4+ T cells from blood. These receptor sequences come from a young man in good health.

This clone was picked up a small number of times. The rearrangement links TRBV4-3 to TRBJ1-5; D remains ambiguous. Trimming shortened V by 1 base and J by 11 bases, and 18 bases separated the two germline ends. The CDR3 covers 15 residues. CDR1 is LGHNA, CDR2 YSLEER, per germline. The CDR3 DNA sequence: TGCGCCAGCAGCCAAGCCTTGGAGGGAATGAAGTCCCAGCATTTT. Encoded protein: CASSQALEGMKSQHF.

J is TRBJ2-3 and V is TRBV5-1; D call uncertain. Trimming removed 1 base from V and 1 base from J, with 7 bases in between. Germline assignment: CDR1 SGHRS and CDR2 YFSETQ. The CDR3 is 14 amino acids. The CDR3 loop is CASSLFPGTDTQYF. CDR3 nucleotides: TGCGCCAGCAGCTTGTTTCCGGGCACAGATACGCAGTATTTT. The full variable domain, completed using reference TRBV5-1 and TRBJ2-3, is KAGVTQTPRYLIKTRGQQVTLSCSPISGHRSVSWYQQTPGQGLQFLFEYFSETQRNKGNFPGRFSGRQFSNSRSEMNVSTLELGDSALYLCASSLFPGTDTQYFGPGTRLTVL.

In its sample, this clone was seen a few times. The chain employs TRBV30 and TRBJ2-5; 7 bases are shared with TRBD1. Germline V gene sequence: CDR1 GTSNPN, CDR2 SVGIG (reference sequence). V was pared by 1 base and J by 2 bases, with 4 bases of the junction left unmatched. This CDR3 is built from 14 residues. This CDR3 is CAWSARDRQETQYF. CDR3 DNA: TGTGCCTGGAGTGCAAGGGACAGACAAGAGACCCAGTACTTC.

This chain joins TRBV9 and TRBJ2-2; possibly TRBD2 for D (5 bases). The CDR3 is made up of 15 amino acids. CDR1 and CDR2 (germline): SGDLS, YYNGEE. V was pared by 1 base and J by 2 bases, with 9 bases between. CDR3 amino acids: CASSVTGINTGELFF. The DNA for the CDR3 is TGTGCCAGCAGCGTAACCGGGATCAACACCGGGGAGCTGTTTTTT. Supplemented by reference TRBV9 and TRBJ2-2, the full variable domain reads DSGVTQTPKHLITATGQRVTLRCSPRSGDLSVYWYQQSLDQGLQFLIQYYNGEERAKGNILERFSAQQFPDLHSELNLSSLELGDSALYFCASSVTGINTGELFFGEGSRLTVL.

This clone was seen more than once but under ten times. Germline is not matched at one junction end, which may reflect a read error. This rearrangement joins TRBV6-5 to TRBJ2-2; a weak D match, TRBD1 (6 bases). Germline assignment: CDR1 MNHEY and CDR2 SVGAGI. The CDR3 is made up of 14 amino acids. Here the CDR3 DNA reads TGTGCCAGCAGGTCAGACAGGAACGCCGGGGAGCTGTTTTTT. Residues: CASRSDRNAGELFF.

This clone was picked up a small number of times. V usage is TRBV7-2 and J usage is TRBJ1-1; D is uncertain. The V end was cut by 5 bases, the J end by 0 bases, with 7 bases between. This CDR3 has 13 residues. Germline CDR1 SGHTA, CDR2 FQGNSA. CDR3: CASSGNMNTEAFF. CDR3 DNA: TGTGCCAGCAGCGGCAACATGAACACTGAAGCTTTCTTT.

This clone occurred a few times. V usage is TRBV7-3 and J usage is TRBJ2-3; 7 bases fit TRBD1. V was clipped by 5 bases and J by 7 bases; unmatched bases: 15. The CDR3 spans 16 residues. Per the germline V gene, CDR1 is SGHTA and CDR2 is FQGTGA. This CDR3 reads CASSNIQGPGRNTQYF. The DNA for the CDR3 is TGTGCCAGCAGCAACATACAGGGGCCCGGTCGGAATACGCAGTATTTT. The full variable domain, in which reference TRBV7-3 and TRBJ2-3 provide the parts outside the CDR3, is GAGVSQTPSNKVTEKGKYVELRCDPISGHTALYWYRQSLGQGPEFLIYFQGTGAADDSGLPNDRFFAVRPEGSVSTLKIQRTERGDSAVYLCASSNIQGPGRNTQYFGPGTRLTVL.

This clone was seen more than once but under ten times. The chain carries TRBV7-7 and TRBJ2-1, with D unclear. CDR1 SSHAT and CDR2 FNYEAQ come from the germline V gene (reference sequence). This CDR3 is built from 14 residues. Trimming cost V 5 bases and J 10 bases, with 18 bases left between them. Written as DNA, the CDR3 is TGTGCCAGCAGCCCAATTAACGCCATGAGCGAGCAGTTCTTC. Protein: CASSPINAMSEQFF.

The chain links TRBV27 to TRBJ1-4; D perhaps matches TRBD1 (6 bases). V lost 4 bases and J lost 8, with 14 bases in between. The CDR3 has 14 residues. Germline CDR1 is MNHEY and CDR2 is SMNVEV (reference sequence). DNA for the CDR3: TGTGCCAGCAGTTCCCGCAGGGGAGGGGAAAAACTGTTTTTT. Its translation: CASSSRRGGEKLFF. Supplemented by reference TRBV27 and TRBJ1-4, the full variable domain reads EAQVTQNPRYLITVTGKKLTVTCSQNMNHEYMSWYRQDPGLGLRQIYYSMNVEVTDKGDVPEGYKVSRKEKRNFPLILESPSPNQTSLYFCASSSRRGGEKLFFGSGTQLSVL.